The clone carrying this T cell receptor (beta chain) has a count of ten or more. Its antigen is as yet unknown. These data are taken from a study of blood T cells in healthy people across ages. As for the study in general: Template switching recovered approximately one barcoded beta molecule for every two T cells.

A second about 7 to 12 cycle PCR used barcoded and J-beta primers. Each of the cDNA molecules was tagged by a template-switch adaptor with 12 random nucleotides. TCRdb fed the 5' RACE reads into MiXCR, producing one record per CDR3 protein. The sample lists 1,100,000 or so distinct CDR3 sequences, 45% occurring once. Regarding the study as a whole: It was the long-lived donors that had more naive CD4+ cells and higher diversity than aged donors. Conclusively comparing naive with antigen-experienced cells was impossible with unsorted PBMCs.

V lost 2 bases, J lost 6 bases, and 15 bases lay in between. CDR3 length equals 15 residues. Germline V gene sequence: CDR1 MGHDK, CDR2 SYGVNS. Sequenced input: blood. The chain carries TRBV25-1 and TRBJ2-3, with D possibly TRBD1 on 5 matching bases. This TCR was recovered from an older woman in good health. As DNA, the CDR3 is TGTGCCAGCAGTGAAGGGCAGGGCGAAAGGGATACGCAGTATTTT. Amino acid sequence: CASSEGQGERDTQYF.